These 3 T cell receptor beta chains came from one sample sequenced in a study of blood T cell repertoires in COVID-19. The method was immunoSEQ multiplex PCR; TCRdb's version includes in-frame clones alone and lacks a portion of them. The table shows roughly 80,000 clones, with roughly four fifths occurring only once. Source material: peripheral blood. All receptors derive from a man older than 75 with acute or convalescent COVID-19.

The chain couples TRBV7-2 to TRBJ2-5; 7 bases are shared with TRBD1. CDR3 length: 15 residues. Trimming removed 5 bases from V and 4 bases from J; junction bases left unmatched: 10. CDR1 SGHTA and CDR2 FQGNSA come from the germline V gene. This CDR3 reads CASSPPGRTGETQYF. The CDR3, as DNA: TGTGCCAGCAGCCCCCCAGGTCGGACAGGAGAGACCCAGTACTTC.

The table lists this clone with a count of one. This chain links TRBV19 with TRBJ1-1; weak D call: TRBD1 (6 bases). Between the trimmed V and J ends, which lost 10 bases and 1 base, there was a span of 10 bases. Germline V gene data show CDR1 as LNHDA and CDR2 as SQIVND (reference sequence). The CDR3 is made up of 12 amino acids. The CDR3, as DNA: TGTGCCACTGACAGGTCGAACACTGAAGCTTTCTTT. This encodes CATDRSNTEAFF.

The rearrangement uses TRBV19 and TRBJ2-2; 7 bases are a match to TRBD1. Germline CDR1 and CDR2: LNHDA and SQIVND (reference sequence). Trimming took 5 bases from V and 7 from J; bases not matched to a gene: 13. The CDR3 is 16 amino acids. The CDR3 reads CASSPPRDSVGGELFF. The CDR3 nucleotides read TGTGCCAGTAGTCCCCCCCGGGACAGCGTAGGCGGGGAGCTGTTTTTT.